The 32 T cell receptor beta chains below were found in one sample sequenced in a study of cytomegalovirus exposure and HLA in healthy donors. Vbeta (60) and Jbeta (13) primers were used in the PCR. The repertoire was sequenced with immunoSEQ multiplex PCR; TCRdb's copy has only in-frame clones and lacks some. Of 90,000 to 100,000 clones in the sample, 69% were seen once. Sequenced material: PBMCs. The receptors stem from a man aged 50-60 years in good health and CMV-seronegative.

The chain employs TRBV30 and TRBJ1-4, with D possibly TRBD1 on 6 matching bases. Trimming pared 3 bases from V and 6 bases from J, leaving 11 bases between. This CDR3 is 13 amino acids long. Germline loops: CDR1 GTSNPN, CDR2 SVGIG (reference sequence). CDR3 protein: CAWRPEGDEKLFF. CDR3 sequence (DNA): TGTGCCTGGAGGCCCGAGGGGGATGAAAAACTGTTTTTT.

CDR3 coding DNA: TGTGCCATCAGCACTCAGGGGAGCAATCAGCCCCAGCATTTT. Translation gives CAISTQGSNQPQHF. J is TRBJ1-5 and V is TRBV10-3; maybe TRBD1 (6 bases). The CDR3 consists of 14 residues. CDR1 is ENHRY and CDR2 is SYGVKD in the germline V gene. Trimming removed 6 bases at V and 1 base at J, with 10 bases between.

The chain uses TRBV5-6 and TRBJ2-3, with 7 nucleotides matching TRBD2. The ends lost 2 bases at V and 2 bases at J; junction bases unmatched: 5. Looked up from germline, CDR1 is SGHDT and CDR2 is YYEEEE. The CDR3 totals 15 residues. For the CDR3, the DNA is TGTGCCAGCAGCTTCGGGACTAAATACACAGATACGCAGTATTTT. This codes for CASSFGTKYTDTQYF.

The rearrangement links TRBV7-9 to TRBJ1-1; 7 nucleotides match TRBD1. This CDR3 has 15 amino acids. J gave up 4 bases and V 5 bases, and 10 bases lay outside the gene matches. CDR1 is SEHNR and CDR2 is FQNEAQ in the germline V gene (reference sequence). In DNA, the CDR3 is TGTGCCAGCAGCCTCGCAGGGGGTGGAGGCACTGAAGCTTTCTTT. Protein product: CASSLAGGGGTEAFF. The full variable domain, completed using reference TRBV7-9 and TRBJ1-1, is DTGVSQNPRHKITKRGQNVTFRCDPISEHNRLYWYRQTLGQGPEFLTYFQNEAQLEKSRLLSDRFSAERPKGSFSTLEIQRTEQGDSAMYLCASSLAGGGGTEAFFGQGTRLTVV.

The chain couples TRBV18 to TRBJ2-2; D unresolved. Looked up from germline, CDR1 is KGHSH and CDR2 is LQKENI. CDR3 length: 13 residues. Trimming pared 3 bases from V and 4 bases from J, leaving 6 bases between. In DNA, the CDR3 is TGTGCCAGCTCACCCGCGAGCACCGGGGAGCTGTTTTTT. Amino acids: CASSPASTGELFF.

V gene TRBV30 combines with J gene TRBJ2-7; 13 positions match TRBD2. V lost 4 bases, J lost 4 bases, and 7 bases stayed unmatched. CDR3 size: 15 residues. The V gene's germline CDR1 is GTSNPN and CDR2 SVGIG (reference sequence). In DNA form, the CDR3 reads TGTGCCTGGAATAAACTAGCGGGAGGGCCTTACGAGCAGTACGTC. Its protein product is CAWNKLAGGPYEQYV.

The chain combines TRBV4-2 with TRBJ2-5, with TRBD2 matching over 13 bases. CDR1 and CDR2 (germline): LGHNA, YNFKEQ. The CDR3 loop spans 16 amino acids. The V and J ends lost 4 bases and 5 bases, in that order; junction bases with no gene match: 7. CDR3 in amino acids: CASSLTSGGAWETQYF. In DNA form, the CDR3 reads TGTGCCAGCAGCCTAACTAGCGGGGGGGCGTGGGAGACCCAGTACTTC.

This clone was detected a few times. This sequence joins TRBV7-2 and TRBJ1-2; D remains ambiguous. The CDR3 length is 11 residues. The germline CDR1 and CDR2 sequences are SGHTA and FQGNSA. V lost 3 bases and J lost 8, with 7 bases in between. The CDR3 loop reads CASSLREGYTF. In DNA form, the CDR3 reads TGTGCCAGCAGCTTGAGGGAAGGCTACACCTTC.

V and J are TRBV4-3 and TRBJ2-7, with D possibly matching TRBD2 (7 bases). Deletions cut 4 bases from V and 1 base from J, with 17 bases between. Germline V CDR1 and CDR2: LGHNA, YSLEER. This CDR3 contains 16 residues. The CDR3 nucleotides read TGCGCCAGCAGCCGAGGAGGGGGGGGCATTTCCTACGAGCAGTACTTC. Its translation: CASSRGGGGISYEQYF.

The chain employs TRBV30 and TRBJ1-6; TRBD1 agrees at 7 bases. The CDR3 is made up of 14 amino acids. V lost 5 bases to trimming and J lost 7 bases; unmatched junction nucleotides: 8. Germline CDR1 is GTSNPN and CDR2 is SVGIG (reference sequence). CDR3 sequence: CAWGGQVENSPLHF. The CDR3 DNA follows: TGTGCCTGGGGTGGACAGGTTGAAAATTCACCCCTCCACTTT.

This clone occurred a few times. This sequence joins TRBV7-6 and TRBJ1-5; tentatively, D is TRBD1 (6 bases). CDR1 is SGHVS, CDR2 FNYEAQ, per germline. V was cut by 5 bases and J by 7 bases, with 12 bases left in between. The CDR3 loop spans 13 amino acids. CDR3 residues: CASSLTGHQPQHF. For the CDR3, the DNA is TGTGCCAGCAGCCTTACAGGGCACCAGCCCCAGCATTTT.

This rearrangement joins TRBV6-6 to TRBJ2-2; D ambiguous. The germline CDR1 and CDR2 sequences are MNHNY and SVGAGI (reference sequence). Deletions cut 6 bases from V and 0 bases from J, with 8 bases between. The CDR3 consists of 14 residues. CDR3 sequence (DNA): TGTGCCAGCAGAAGTACGGCGAACACCGGGGAGCTGTTTTTT. Its translation: CASRSTANTGELFF.

This clone came up a few times. This chain connects TRBV4-1 to TRBJ1-2, with TRBD1 matching 11 bases. V trimming: 5 bases; J trimming: 1 base; junction bases outside the gene matches: 3. The germline V gene has CDR1 MGHRA and CDR2 YSYEKL. This CDR3 comprises 15 residues. CDR3 amino acids: CASSEDRGRNYGYTF. The CDR3, as DNA: TGCGCCAGCAGCGAGGACAGGGGGCGTAACTATGGCTACACCTTC.

V usage is TRBV5-6 and J usage is TRBJ2-7, with TRBD1 matching 9 bases. With 5 bases clipped from V and 1 base from J, the junction kept 13 bases outside the gene matches. This CDR3 is 17 amino acids long. Germline V gives CDR1 SGHDT, CDR2 YYEEEE. This chain's CDR3 is CASREGAGTGNSYEQYV. In DNA form, the CDR3 reads TGTGCCAGCAGAGAGGGGGCCGGGACAGGGAATTCCTACGAGCAGTACGTC.

CDR3 nucleotide sequence: TGTGCCAGCAGCTCCCAGGACACTGAAGCTTTCTTT. Amino acids: CASSSQDTEAFF. The rearrangement uses TRBV5-4 and TRBJ1-1; no firm D call. Germline CDR1 is SGHNT and CDR2 is YYREEE (reference sequence). This CDR3 is 12 amino acids long. V lost 3 bases to trimming and J lost 3 bases, with 6 bases between them.

This clone was counted a few times. This sample also contains other DNA sequences that code for the same CDR3. V is TRBV5-1 and J is TRBJ2-5; 9 bases are a match to TRBD1. V was pared by 0 bases and J by 4 bases, with 4 bases of the junction left unmatched. Germline CDR1 SGHRS, CDR2 YFSETQ. This CDR3 is built from 15 residues. The CDR3 bases are TGCGCCAGCAGCTTGGAGACAGGGGGTTTAGAGACCCAGTACTTC. Encoded protein: CASSLETGGLETQYF.

The sample holds a few counts of this clone. This chain connects TRBV30 to TRBJ1-5; D is ambiguous. The V end was cut by 0 bases, the J end by 5 bases, with 8 bases between. The CDR3 spans 13 residues. Germline V gene lookup returns CDR1 GTSNPN and CDR2 SVGIG (reference sequence). CDR3 sequence (DNA): TGTGCCTGGAGTGTAGGCGGGGATCAGCCCCAGCATTTT. This sequence encodes CAWSVGGDQPQHF.

The rearrangement links TRBV5-4 to TRBJ2-4; TRBD2 agrees at 12 bases. J was trimmed by 0 bases and V by 3 bases; bases with no gene match: 7. Germline CDR1 reads SGHNT; CDR2 reads YYREEE (reference sequence). The length of the CDR3 is 18 residues. This chain's CDR3 is CASSSGTSGSLAKNIQYF. The CDR3 coding sequence is TGTGCCAGCAGCTCCGGGACTAGCGGGTCCCTAGCCAAAAACATTCAGTACTTC.

The chain carries TRBV30 and TRBJ2-5; D is possibly TRBD2 (7 bases). Germline-derived CDR1 and CDR2 are GTSNPN and SVGIG (reference sequence). V was clipped by 4 bases and J by 2 bases, with 11 bases between them. The length of the CDR3 is 13 residues. Here the CDR3 reads CAWTQGGQETQYF. The CDR3 nucleotides read TGTGCCTGGACACAGGGAGGGCAAGAGACCCAGTACTTC.

This clone was seen only once. This chain uses TRBV7-8 with TRBJ1-5, with 8 bases matching TRBD1. The V gene's germline CDR1 is SGHVS and CDR2 FQNEAQ. There are 15 residues in the CDR3. V shed 6 bases, J shed 11 bases, and the junction held 15 bases outside the gene matches. DNA for the CDR3: TGTGCCAGCAGTTTTTACCGGGACAGGCGAGCGTCCCAGCATTTT. It translates to CASSFYRDRRASQHF. Together with reference TRBV7-8 and TRBJ1-5, the CDR3 gives the full variable domain: GAGVSQSPRYKVAKRGQDVALRCDPISGHVSLFWYQQALGQGPEFLTYFQNEAQLDKSGLPSDRFFAERPEGSVSTLKIQRTQQEDSAVYLCASSFYRDRRASQHFGDGTRLSIL.

V is TRBV6-5 and J is TRBJ1-4; unclear D gene. This CDR3 contains 12 residues. The V gene lost 6 bases and the J gene lost 12 bases, with 14 bases spanning the gap. Germline values: CDR1 MNHEY, CDR2 SVGAGI. The CDR3 DNA reads TGTGCCAGCAGAAGACACGGCAGAGAACTGTTTTTT. Its translation is CASRRHGRELFF.

The chain links TRBV10-1 to TRBJ2-5; 7 bases fit TRBD2. The CDR3 runs to 10 residues. CDR1 is WNHNN and CDR2 is SYGVQD in the germline V gene (reference sequence). Losses at the gene ends were 9 bases for V and 10 bases for J; bases not matched to a gene: 5. The CDR3 nucleotides read TGCGCCAGTGGGTGGGGGGGCCAGTACTTC. Translated, it gives CASGWGGQYF.

This clone was seen more than once but under ten times. This chain uses TRBV6-1 with TRBJ1-2; D possibly corresponds to TRBD1 (6 bases). Per germline, CDR1 MNHNS and CDR2 SASEGT. This CDR3 has 14 amino acids. V lost 3 bases, J lost 3 bases, and 11 bases lay in between. The CDR3, as DNA: TGTGCCAGCAGTGAGTCAGGGGCCTACTATGGCTACACCTTC. Translating gives CASSESGAYYGYTF.

The CDR3 bases are TGTGCCAGCAGCACCCGTTGGGGGGGCCAAGAGACCCAGTACTTC. It yields the protein CASSTRWGGQETQYF. The chain joins TRBV7-2 to TRBJ2-5; 7 nucleotides line up with TRBD2. J lost 1 base, V lost 5 bases, and 7 bases had no gene match. CDR1 and CDR2 (germline): SGHTA, FQGNSA. This CDR3 region has 15 residues.

In its sample, this clone was seen a few times. This rearrangement joins TRBV18 to TRBJ2-7; 9 nucleotides align to TRBD1. V gave up 2 bases and J gave up 6 bases; unmatched junction bases: 2. The CDR3 contains 13 residues. Germline V CDR1 and CDR2: KGHSH, LQKENI. The CDR3: CASSPGTGSEQYV. Here the CDR3 DNA reads TGTGCCAGCTCACCAGGGACAGGGTCCGAGCAGTACGTC.

The gene calls are TRBV4-1 and TRBJ1-3; D perhaps matches TRBD1 (5 bases). There are 15 residues in the CDR3. The germline V gene has CDR1 MGHRA and CDR2 YSYEKL. The germline V and J ends were trimmed by 4 bases and 0 bases, with 10 bases remaining between them. The chain's CDR3 is CASSRLDISGNTIYF. Written as DNA, the CDR3 is TGCGCCAGCAGCCGCTTGGACATCTCTGGAAACACCATATATTTT.

This clone turned up a few times. The chain joins TRBV7-3 to TRBJ2-1; the match to TRBD2 covers 9 bases. The CDR3 totals 16 residues. The germline V gene has CDR1 SGHTA and CDR2 FQGTGA. V gave up 5 bases and J gave up 2 bases; unmatched junction bases: 7. The CDR3 DNA reads as TGTGCCAGCAGCCCAGGGGCGGGAGGGCCCTACAATGAGCAGTTCTTC. Protein sequence: CASSPGAGGPYNEQFF.

The chain uses TRBV7-6 and TRBJ1-5, with D perhaps TRBD1 (5 bases). Germline loops: CDR1 SGHVS, CDR2 FNYEAQ. CDR3 length: 14 amino acids. Trimming pared 3 bases from V and 7 bases from J, leaving 13 bases between. The CDR3 protein is CASSFRPGDQPQHF. The CDR3 bases are TGTGCCAGCAGCTTTAGGCCGGGGGACCAGCCCCAGCATTTT.

About this clone: One end of the junction fails to match germline, which may point to a read error. The chain has TRBV7-7 and TRBJ2-3; weak D call: TRBD2 (5 bases). CDR1 SSHAT and CDR2 FNYEAQ come from the germline V gene (reference sequence). This CDR3 spans 15 amino acids. The CDR3 DNA follows: TGTGCTAGCAGCTTAACCCCTAGCCTGGCAGATACGCAGTATTTT. Protein sequence: CASSLTPSLADTQYF.

This chain links TRBV6-1 with TRBJ2-5; TRBD2 is a possible D gene (6 bases). Per the germline V gene, CDR1 is MNHNS and CDR2 is SASEGT. The V gene lost 6 bases and the J gene lost 4 bases, with 15 bases spanning the gap. The CDR3 runs to 14 residues. The CDR3 region is CASSTGQGGETQYF. CDR3 DNA sequence: TGTGCCAGCAGCACCGGGCAGGGAGGAGAGACCCAGTACTTC.

The chain uses TRBV5-1 and TRBJ2-7; maybe TRBD1 (6 bases). Per the germline V gene, CDR1 is SGHRS and CDR2 is YFSETQ. Trimming left V 1 base short and J 1 base short, with 6 bases between. This CDR3 has 13 amino acids. Written as DNA, the CDR3 is TGCGCCAGCAGCTTGACAGGGTCCTACGAGCAGTACTTC. As protein: CASSLTGSYEQYF.

The V call is TRBV4-2, the J call TRBJ1-2; 7 bases are shared with TRBD1. Per the germline V gene, CDR1 is LGHNA and CDR2 is YNFKEQ. V lost 3 bases and J lost 4; bases outside the gene matches: 5. The CDR3 is 14 amino acids. The DNA of the CDR3 is TGTGCCAGCAGCCAGGCCGGGACAGCCTATGGCTACACCTTC. It encodes CASSQAGTAYGYTF.